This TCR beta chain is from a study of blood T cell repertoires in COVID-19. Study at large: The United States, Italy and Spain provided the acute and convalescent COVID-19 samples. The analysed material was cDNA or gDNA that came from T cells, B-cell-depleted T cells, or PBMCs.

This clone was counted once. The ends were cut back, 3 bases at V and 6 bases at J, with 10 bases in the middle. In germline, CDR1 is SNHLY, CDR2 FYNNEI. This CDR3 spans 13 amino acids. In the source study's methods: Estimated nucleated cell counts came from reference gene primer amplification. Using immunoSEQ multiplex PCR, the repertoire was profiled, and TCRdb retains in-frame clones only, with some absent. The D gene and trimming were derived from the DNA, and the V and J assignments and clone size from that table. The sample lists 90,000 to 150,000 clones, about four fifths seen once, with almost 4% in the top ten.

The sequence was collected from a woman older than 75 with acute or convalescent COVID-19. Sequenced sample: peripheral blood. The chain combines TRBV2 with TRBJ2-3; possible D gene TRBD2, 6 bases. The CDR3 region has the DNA TGTGCCAGCAGTGACGGCGGGGCCGATACGCAGTATTTT. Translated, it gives CASSDGGADTQYF.